This entry describes one TCR beta chain. The read stops 3 residues short of the end of the CDR3; the missing end is completed from the germline J gene. This specimen comes from a study of T cells in women clearing cervical HPV infection. V was pared by 5 bases and J by 7 bases, with 7 bases of the junction left unmatched. The CDR3 has 14 residues. From germline, CDR1 is DFQATT and CDR2 SNEGSKA (reference sequence). Profiled with immunoSEQ multiplex PCR; TCRdb holds only in-frame clones, not every one. Its table lists just under 35,000 clones. This clonotype was sampled from a woman aged 18 to 75 with a cervical HPV16 infection that either progressed to CIN3+ or cleared (not recorded which). This rearrangement joins TRBV20-1 to TRBJ2-1; 11 bases are shared with TRBD2. The sample taken for sequencing was blood buffy coat. CDR3 DNA, as far as it was read: TGCAGTGCTTCACTAGCGGGAGTCGTGAATGAG. Translation: CSASLAGVVNE. The full CDR3 is CSASLAGVVNEQFF.